The 2 T cell receptor beta chains in this list originate from one sample, sequenced in a study of a mutant IDH1 vaccine in newly diagnosed glioma. The protocol was immunoSEQ multiplex PCR, while the TCRdb copy is restricted to in-frame clones and leaves out a portion. The sample gives 39,000 or so clones, approximately 78% of which show up once; 5.5% is in the top ten. These receptors' antigens are unknown. Indicated time point: week 5, during vaccination. Each vaccine dose was 300 ug of mutant IDH1 20-mer peptide, with topical imiquimod. Sequencing used PBMCs, obtained from a glioma patient whose treatment included an IDH1 peptide vaccine. The receptors shown here come from a man between 40 and 49 years old with glioma.

The chain joins TRBV14 to TRBJ2-7; D call uncertain. CDR3 size: 13 residues. V lost 1 base to trimming and J lost 7 bases, with 11 bases between them. Germline CDR1 reads SGHDN; CDR2 reads FVKESK. CDR3 coding DNA: TGTGCCAGCAGCCAAGCCAGGTCTCGGGAGCAGTACTTC. Amino acid sequence: CASSQARSREQYF.

This rearrangement joins TRBV6-6 to TRBJ2-2; possible D gene TRBD2, 5 bases. The CDR3 consists of 15 residues. V lost 7 bases and J 4 bases, leaving 16 bases between the germline ends. Germline V gene lookup returns CDR1 MNHNY and CDR2 SVGAGI (reference sequence). CDR3 nucleotides: TGTGCCAGCAATGGGGAGCTAGCTGGCACCGGGGAGCTGTTTTTT. Translating gives CASNGELAGTGELFF.